A single sample is the source of the 20 T cell receptor beta chains below, sequenced in a study of cytomegalovirus exposure and HLA in healthy donors. Here immunoSEQ multiplex PCR was the method, and the copy in TCRdb shows in-frame clones only, minus some. The repertoire consists of 100,000 or so clones, with less than 90% occurring once and the leading ten covering 6.3%. Sequencing input: PBMCs. The receptors derive from a man aged 18 to 29 in good health and CMV-seropositive.

This chain uses TRBV5-4 with TRBJ2-1; TRBD2 matches 7 bases. Per germline, CDR1 SGHNT and CDR2 YYREEE (reference sequence). V was pared by 3 bases and J by 0 bases, with 9 bases of the junction left unmatched. The CDR3 length is 17 residues. The CDR3 spells CASSSDLGGSSYNEQFF. The DNA for the CDR3 is TGTGCCAGCAGCTCCGATTTAGGCGGGAGCTCCTACAATGAGCAGTTCTTC.

The chain uses TRBV5-1 and TRBJ2-1, with 10 bases fitting TRBD1. V was pared by 4 bases and J by 8 bases, with 6 bases of the junction left unmatched. This CDR3 contains 14 residues. The germline CDR1 and CDR2 sequences are SGHRS and YFSETQ. CDR3 sequence: CASSPRTGGDEQFF. The CDR3 nucleotides read TGCGCCAGCAGCCCTCGGACAGGGGGTGATGAGCAGTTCTTC.

This clone was seen once. The chain is built from TRBV4-1 and TRBJ2-2; D remains ambiguous. The CDR3 is 15 amino acids. Trimming shortened V by 0 bases and J by 1 base, and 6 bases separated the two germline ends. CDR1 is MGHRA, CDR2 YSYEKL, per germline. The DNA for the CDR3 is TGCGCCAGCAGCCAAGAGACATTGAACACCGGGGAGCTGTTTTTT. It is translated as CASSQETLNTGELFF.

V is TRBV5-6 and J is TRBJ2-1; possible D gene TRBD1, 8 bases. CDR3 length: 15 amino acids. In germline, CDR1 is SGHDT, CDR2 YYEEEE. Trimming shortened V by 4 bases and J by 5 bases, and 16 bases separated the two germline ends. The CDR3 region has the DNA TGTGCCAGCAGCCCAGACACAGGGGGGGACAATGAGCAGTTCTTC. Its translation is CASSPDTGGDNEQFF.

The CDR3 is CASSLRGPSTDTQYF. CDR3 coding DNA: TGTGCCAGCAGCCTCAGGGGACCTAGCACAGATACGCAGTATTTT. The chain links TRBV7-3 to TRBJ2-3, with D tentatively TRBD1 (6 bases). The CDR3 is made up of 15 amino acids. V shed 5 bases and J shed 0 bases, with 12 bases lying between them. Germline V gene lookup returns CDR1 SGHTA and CDR2 FQGTGA.

The chain joins TRBV5-6 to TRBJ2-2, with a weak D call TRBD2 (5 bases). Trimming cost V 4 bases and J 6 bases, with 10 bases left between them. The CDR3 runs 13 residues. Germline V gives CDR1 SGHDT, CDR2 YYEEEE. CDR3 loop: CASSPGGPGELFF. The DNA of the CDR3 is TGTGCCAGCAGCCCCGGCGGGCCCGGGGAGCTGTTTTTT. Variable domain in full (rest from reference TRBV5-6 and TRBJ2-2): DAGVTQSPTHLIKTRGQQVTLRCSPKSGHDTVSWYQQALGQGPQFIFQYYEEEERQRGNFPDRFSGHQFPNYSSELNVNALLLGDSALYLCASSPGGPGELFFGEGSRLTVL.

The CDR3 loop reads CATSTQPTGIVGETQYF. CDR3 coding DNA: TGTGCCACCAGCACGCAACCGACAGGGATCGTTGGGGAGACCCAGTACTTC. J is TRBJ2-5 and V is TRBV15; 7 bases are a match to TRBD1. The CDR3 is 17 residues long. V shed 4 bases and J 5 bases; nucleotides not matched to a gene: 16. The germline gives CDR1 LNHNV, CDR2 YYDKDF (reference sequence).

The chain couples TRBV7-9 to TRBJ2-3, with TRBD1 as a possible D gene (7 bases). V lost 7 bases and J 3 bases, leaving 23 bases between the germline ends. The germline gives CDR1 SEHNR, CDR2 FQNEAQ (reference sequence). This CDR3 contains 17 residues. The CDR3 DNA follows: TGTGCCAGCAAGACACCCAACAGGGGAGGAAGTACAGATACGCAGTATTTT. Its protein is CASKTPNRGGSTDTQYF.

The chain combines TRBV7-9 with TRBJ2-7; 9 bases are a match to TRBD1. With 1 base clipped from V and 2 bases from J, the junction kept 12 bases outside the gene matches. This CDR3 has 18 amino acids. CDR1 is SEHNR, CDR2 FQNEAQ, per germline (reference sequence). CDR3 amino acids: CASSLDIGTGFNPYEQYF. The CDR3 DNA reads as TGTGCCAGCAGCTTAGATATAGGGACAGGGTTTAATCCCTACGAGCAGTACTTC.

The chain recombines TRBV5-6 with TRBJ1-3; unclear D gene. This CDR3 comprises 18 residues. CDR1 is SGHDT and CDR2 is YYEEEE in the germline V gene. V was trimmed by 1 base and J by 1 base, leaving 18 bases between them. The CDR3, as DNA: TGTGCCAGCAGCTTGATTGGTCGGAGGATCGAATCTGGAAACACCATATATTTT. It codes for CASSLIGRRIESGNTIYF. Complete variable domain (other parts from reference TRBV5-6 and TRBJ1-3): DAGVTQSPTHLIKTRGQQVTLRCSPKSGHDTVSWYQQALGQGPQFIFQYYEEEERQRGNFPDRFSGHQFPNYSSELNVNALLLGDSALYLCASSLIGRRIESGNTIYFGEGSWLTVV.

This sequence joins TRBV7-2 and TRBJ2-7; 9 bases are shared with TRBD2. V lost 5 bases, J lost 3 bases, and 14 bases stayed unmatched. Germline loops: CDR1 SGHTA, CDR2 FQGNSA. The CDR3 totals 17 residues. CDR3 bases: TGTGCCAGCAGCCAGACCTCCATAGCGGGAGTAGGCTACGAGCAGTACTTC. It translates to CASSQTSIAGVGYEQYF.

CDR3 sequence (DNA): TGTGCCAGCAGCTTGGTTCTCGGGGTCGGGGATGGCTACACCTTC. It encodes CASSLVLGVGDGYTF. This chain uses TRBV5-4 with TRBJ1-2; D remains ambiguous. V gave up 0 bases and J gave up 6 bases, with 15 bases separating them. The CDR3 runs to 15 residues. In germline, CDR1 is SGHNT, CDR2 YYREEE (reference sequence).

This clone turned up a few times. The CDR3 coding sequence is TGTGCCAGCAGTTTAACGGGACAGGGGCTAATCTACGAGCAGTACTTC. As protein: CASSLTGQGLIYEQYF. This sequence joins TRBV27 and TRBJ2-7; 10 nucleotides align to TRBD1. V shed 2 bases, J shed 3 bases, and the junction held 7 bases outside the gene matches. This CDR3 comprises 16 residues. Germline V gene sequence: CDR1 MNHEY, CDR2 SMNVEV (reference sequence).

The CDR3 sequence is CASSLTGTTFYGYTF. CDR3 nucleotide sequence: TGTGCCAGCAGCCTGACAGGGACCACTTTCTATGGCTACACCTTC. The chain recombines TRBV6-5 with TRBJ1-2; TRBD1 agrees at 7 bases. The CDR3 runs 15 residues. V lost 6 bases to trimming and J lost 4 bases; unmatched junction nucleotides: 11. CDR1 and CDR2 (germline): MNHEY, SVGAGI.

The DNA of the CDR3 is TGTGCCAGCAGCAAGACTAGCGGGGGGGAGGGTACGCAGTATTTT. This codes for CASSKTSGGEGTQYF. The rearrangement joins TRBV7-2 to TRBJ2-3; TRBD2 agrees at 14 bases. CDR3 length: 15 residues. The germline CDR1 and CDR2 sequences are SGHTA and FQGNSA. Trimming cost V 5 bases and J 8 bases; bases outside gene matches: 6.

V and J are TRBV7-6 and TRBJ2-7; D is uncertain. The V gene's germline CDR1 is SGHVS and CDR2 FNYEAQ. The CDR3 sequence is 15 residues long. V shed 1 base and J shed 2 bases, with 12 bases lying between them. The CDR3 reads CASSLDSTRAYEQYF. CDR3 coding DNA: TGTGCCAGCAGCTTAGATAGCACCCGAGCCTACGAGCAGTACTTC.

The chain employs TRBV5-6 and TRBJ2-1, with D tentatively TRBD2 (5 bases). The CDR3 is 13 residues long. The V end lost 0 bases, the J end lost 12 bases, and 13 bases lay between the germline ends. Germline values: CDR1 SGHDT, CDR2 YYEEEE. The CDR3 reads CASSLGDVGVQFF. The CDR3 DNA reads TGTGCCAGCAGCTTGGGCGACGTCGGGGTGCAGTTCTTC.

Worth noting for this clone: At one of its ends the junction is not consistent with the germline gene, which may arise from a read error. The rearrangement joins TRBV6-1 to TRBJ2-7, with D perhaps matching TRBD1 (5 bases). Per germline, CDR1 MNHNS and CDR2 SASEGT. The CDR3 is 11 residues long. The CDR3 protein is CASSEKTAQDF. The CDR3 DNA follows: TGTGCCAGCAGTGAAAAGACAGCACAGGACTTC.

V is TRBV6-6 and J is TRBJ1-5; D ambiguous. The CDR3 totals 16 residues. V was trimmed by 0 bases and J by 4 bases, leaving 13 bases between them. The germline gives CDR1 MNHNY, CDR2 SVGAGI (reference sequence). The CDR3 sequence: CASSYSGPGRNQPQHF. Written as DNA, the CDR3 is TGTGCCAGCAGTTACTCTGGGCCAGGTCGGAATCAGCCCCAGCATTTT.

The CDR3 loop reads CASSVAGDGNTIYF. The CDR3 region has the DNA TGTGCCAGCAGCGTAGCAGGGGATGGGAACACCATATATTTT. This rearrangement joins TRBV9 to TRBJ1-3; TRBD1 might be the D (6 bases). Trimming stripped 0 bases from V and 7 bases from J, with 11 bases between. The CDR3 is 14 residues long. Germline V gene data show CDR1 as SGDLS and CDR2 as YYNGEE.